In this sample, the clone carrying this T cell receptor (beta chain) turned up many times. V shed 7 bases, J shed 8 bases, and the junction held 9 bases outside the gene matches. Germline V gene sequence: CDR1 MNHEY, CDR2 SVGAGI. CDR3 size: 15 residues. The sample is drawn from a study of CD4 and CD8 cells across lung adenocarcinoma regions. Localized lung adenocarcinoma, a non-small cell lung cancer, affected the donors. TCRdb re-analysed the PCR reads in MiXCR, keeping a single row per CDR3 protein. In the table there are 7,500 to 8,500 distinct CDR3 sequences, around 40% of which are singletons. The sequencing input was CD4+ T cells from the margin of a lung tumor. The source is a male donor with lung adenocarcinoma. The CD4 and CD8 labels of this study may be unreliable. The chain uses TRBV6-5 and TRBJ1-6; the match to TRBD1 covers 9 bases. The CDR3 loop is CASTLRDREYSPLHF. The CDR3 DNA follows: TGTGCCAGCACTCTCCGGGACAGGGAGTATTCACCCCTCCACTTT.